The 22 T cell receptor beta chains given below trace back to one sample, sequenced in a study of blood T cell repertoires in COVID-19. Sequencing was performed with immunoSEQ multiplex PCR; in TCRdb, only in-frame clones are kept and a portion is missing. Of tens of thousands of clones listed, about 85% are singletons. The source material was peripheral blood. These receptors were obtained from a woman aged 70-85 years with acute or convalescent COVID-19.

Here the CDR3 reads CASSTSGTAERGYTF. The CDR3 nucleotides read TGCGCCAGCAGCACCTCCGGGACAGCTGAAAGGGGCTACACCTTC. The chain is built from TRBV5-1 and TRBJ1-2; 7 bases fit TRBD1. This CDR3 has 15 amino acids. Trimming took 4 bases from V and 8 from J; bases not matched to a gene: 14. Germline V gene data show CDR1 as SGHRS and CDR2 as YFSETQ.

This chain connects TRBV12-2 to TRBJ1-6. TRBV12-2 is an annotated pseudogene. The CDR3 has 16 residues. The CDR3 DNA follows: TGTGCAAGTCGCCCGACGTCCGGGGCCTATAATTCACCCCTCCACTTT. It is translated as CASRPTSGAYNSPLHF.

The chain is built from TRBV12-3 or TRBV12-4 and TRBJ2-7, with TRBD2 as a possible D gene (6 bases). V lost 7 bases, J lost 1 base, and 11 bases lay in between. This CDR3 spans 13 amino acids. The CDR3 loop is CASKWGDSYEQYF. The CDR3 DNA is TGTGCCAGCAAATGGGGGGATTCCTACGAGCAGTACTTC.

This chain uses TRBV6-4 with TRBJ2-2, with 9 bases aligning to TRBD1. Germline V gives CDR1 MRHNA, CDR2 SNTAGT. The V segment lost 3 bases and the J segment 5 bases; nucleotides outside the gene matches: 4. This CDR3 comprises 15 residues. In DNA form, the CDR3 reads TGTGCCAGCAGTGATACAGGGGGCTCTACCGGGGAGCTGTTTTTT. Encoded protein: CASSDTGGSTGELFF.

The chain employs TRBV19 and TRBJ1-2, with 8 positions matching TRBD1. Losses at the gene ends were 11 bases for V and 4 bases for J; bases not matched to a gene: 9. The CDR3 contains 13 residues. CDR1 is LNHDA, CDR2 SQIVND, per germline (reference sequence). The CDR3 loop reads CAANDRGVYGYTF. In DNA form, the CDR3 reads TGTGCCGCAAACGACAGGGGTGTCTATGGCTACACCTTC.

This sequence joins TRBV5-1 and TRBJ2-1, with D unresolved. The CDR3 is made up of 15 amino acids. Germline V gives CDR1 SGHRS, CDR2 YFSETQ. The germline V and J ends were trimmed by 1 base and 0 bases, with 8 bases remaining between them. CDR3 in DNA: TGCGCCAGCAGCTTGCTGGCGGTCTCCTACAATGAGCAGTTCTTC. Its protein product is CASSLLAVSYNEQFF.

The chain has TRBV18 and TRBJ1-3; D not certain. Deletions cut 3 bases from V and 0 bases from J, with 12 bases between. Germline assignment: CDR1 KGHSH and CDR2 LQKENI. This CDR3 region has 16 residues. CDR3 loop: CASSPGQRASGNTIYF. In nucleotides, the CDR3 is TGTGCCAGCTCACCGGGTCAGAGGGCCTCTGGAAACACCATATATTTT.

The J gene is TRBJ1-3, the V gene TRBV7-8; D call uncertain. Germline V gene data show CDR1 as SGHVS and CDR2 as FQNEAQ. Deletions cut 4 bases from V and 4 bases from J, with 17 bases between. CDR3 length: 16 residues. CDR3 sequence reads: CASSSGRMIAGNTIYF. The DNA of the CDR3 is TGTGCCAGCAGCTCAGGTCGGATGATTGCCGGAAACACCATATATTTT.

The chain uses TRBV7-8 and TRBJ1-4; 12 positions agree with TRBD1. This CDR3 has 17 amino acids. Germline assignment: CDR1 SGHVS and CDR2 FQNEAQ. J was trimmed by 10 bases and V by 1 base; bases with no gene match: 10. CDR3 residues: CASSLDLSGTGGGKLFF. CDR3 DNA sequence: TGTGCCAGCAGCTTAGATCTCTCAGGGACAGGGGGCGGAAAACTGTTTTTT. The full variable domain, in which reference TRBV7-8 and TRBJ1-4 provide the parts outside the CDR3, is GAGVSQSPRYKVAKRGQDVALRCDPISGHVSLFWYQQALGQGPEFLTYFQNEAQLDKSGLPSDRFFAERPEGSVSTLKIQRTQQEDSAVYLCASSLDLSGTGGGKLFFGSGTQLSVL.

The chain employs TRBV19 and TRBJ2-3; 7 bases line up with TRBD1. In germline, CDR1 is LNHDA, CDR2 SQIVND (reference sequence). V gave up 4 bases and J gave up 7 bases; unmatched junction bases: 8. This CDR3 has 14 residues. CDR3 bases: TGTGCCAGTAGTAAGGGACAGCCCTCCAATACGCAGTATTTT. This encodes CASSKGQPSNTQYF.

The V gene is TRBV6-5, the J gene TRBJ1-1; unclear D gene. The CDR3 sequence is 13 residues long. V was clipped by 6 bases and J by 4 bases, with 12 bases between them. Germline V gene lookup returns CDR1 MNHEY and CDR2 SVGAGI. The chain's CDR3 is CASSLTEGTEAFF. As DNA, the CDR3 is TGTGCCAGCAGCCTGACCGAGGGCACTGAAGCTTTCTTT.

CDR3 in amino acids: CASSPGVAGDYEQYF. The CDR3 bases are TGTGCCAGCAGTCCCGGGGTAGCGGGGGACTACGAGCAGTACTTC. This sequence joins TRBV28 and TRBJ2-7; 9 bases agree with TRBD2. Trimming cost V 5 bases and J 3 bases; bases outside gene matches: 8. The germline V gene encodes CDR1 MDHEN and CDR2 SYDVKM. The CDR3 consists of 15 residues. Variable domain in full (rest from reference TRBV28 and TRBJ2-7): DVKVTQSSRYLVKRTGEKVFLECVQDMDHENMFWYRQDPGLGLRLIYFSYDVKMKEKGDIPEGYSVSREKKERFSLILESASTNQTSMYLCASSPGVAGDYEQYFGPGTRLTVT.

The V gene is TRBV19, the J gene TRBJ1-3; D gene uncertain. There are 14 residues in the CDR3. The germline gives CDR1 LNHDA, CDR2 SQIVND (reference sequence). V lost 3 bases to trimming and J lost 5 bases, with 11 bases between them. CDR3 nucleotides: TGTGCCAGTAGTATCGGAGTTTTCAGAAACACCATATATTTT. Protein: CASSIGVFRNTIYF.

This clone was picked up one time. The chain employs TRBV6-4 and TRBJ2-3; perhaps TRBD1 as D (6 bases). V gave up 5 bases and J gave up 3 bases, with 9 bases separating them. There are 13 residues in the CDR3. Germline loops: CDR1 MRHNA, CDR2 SNTAGT. CDR3 DNA sequence: TGTGCCAGCAGTCTACAGGGAACAGATACGCAGTATTTT. It encodes CASSLQGTDTQYF.

The chain recombines TRBV19 with TRBJ2-6; no firm D call. V lost 1 base to trimming and J lost 0 bases, with 4 bases between them. The CDR3 is 15 amino acids. Germline V gives CDR1 LNHDA, CDR2 SQIVND (reference sequence). The CDR3 region has the DNA TGTGCCAGTAGTATAGGCAGCTCTGGGGCCAACGTCCTGACTTTC. Its translation: CASSIGSSGANVLTF.

The sample holds a few counts of this clone. The chain is built from TRBV7-2 and TRBJ2-3, with TRBD1 identical over 8 bases. Germline V gene sequence: CDR1 SGHTA, CDR2 FQGNSA. This CDR3 is 14 amino acids long. J gave up 2 bases and V 6 bases, and 4 bases lay outside the gene matches. The CDR3 bases are TGTGCCAGCAGTTGGACAGGGTCCACAGATACGCAGTATTTT. Translating it yields CASSWTGSTDTQYF.

CDR3 amino acids: CASKGGAPEDTQYF. The CDR3 DNA reads as TGCGCCAGCAAAGGGGGGGCCCCGGAAGATACGCAGTATTTT. The V call is TRBV5-1, the J call TRBJ2-3; TRBD2 is a possible D gene (7 bases). The CDR3 is 14 residues long. The V end was cut by 6 bases, the J end by 5 bases, with 16 bases between. CDR1 and CDR2 (germline): SGHRS, YFSETQ.

This clone is a singleton in its sample. The rearrangement uses TRBV6-5 and TRBJ2-1; D may be TRBD2 (6 bases). Trimming took 6 bases from V and 7 from J, leaving 19 bases between them. The germline CDR1 and CDR2 sequences are MNHEY and SVGAGI. The length of the CDR3 is 15 residues. CDR3 sequence: CASRHTGVGGNEQFF. CDR3 DNA sequence: TGTGCCAGCAGGCACACGGGGGTAGGAGGGAATGAGCAGTTCTTC.

This chain joins TRBV6-5 and TRBJ1-2; D perhaps matches TRBD1 (5 bases). Trimming took off 0 bases at V and 3 bases at J, with 11 bases between the two ends. The V gene's germline CDR1 is MNHEY and CDR2 SVGAGI. This CDR3 spans 15 amino acids. CDR3 amino acids: CASSYSMARDYGYTF. The CDR3 region has the DNA TGTGCCAGCAGTTACTCGATGGCCAGGGACTATGGCTACACCTTC.

The V call is TRBV2, the J call TRBJ1-6; 7 bases align to TRBD1. Germline CDR1 SNHLY, CDR2 FYNNEI. The CDR3 spans 15 residues. Trimming cost V 5 bases and J 5 bases; bases outside gene matches: 6. The DNA for the CDR3 is TGTGCCAGCAGTTGGGGGACAGCGGATAATTCACCCCTCCACTTT. The encoded protein is CASSWGTADNSPLHF.

The chain joins TRBV30 to TRBJ1-2; 7 positions match TRBD1. The CDR3 covers 14 residues. V shed 7 bases, J shed 2 bases, and the junction held 10 bases outside the gene matches. The germline gives CDR1 GTSNPN, CDR2 SVGIG (reference sequence). CDR3 in DNA: TGTGCCTCCGGGAGAGGGGGCGTCAACTATGGCTACACCTTC. Protein product: CASGRGGVNYGYTF.

This clone was counted only a few times. V usage is TRBV5-1 and J usage is TRBJ1-1; 9 bases agree with TRBD1. Germline values: CDR1 SGHRS, CDR2 YFSETQ. The CDR3 spans 17 residues. J lost 0 bases, V lost 1 base, and 7 bases had no gene match. The chain's CDR3 is CASSLLGQGVMNTEAFF. The CDR3 DNA reads as TGCGCCAGCAGCTTGCTGGGACAGGGTGTGATGAACACTGAAGCTTTCTTT.